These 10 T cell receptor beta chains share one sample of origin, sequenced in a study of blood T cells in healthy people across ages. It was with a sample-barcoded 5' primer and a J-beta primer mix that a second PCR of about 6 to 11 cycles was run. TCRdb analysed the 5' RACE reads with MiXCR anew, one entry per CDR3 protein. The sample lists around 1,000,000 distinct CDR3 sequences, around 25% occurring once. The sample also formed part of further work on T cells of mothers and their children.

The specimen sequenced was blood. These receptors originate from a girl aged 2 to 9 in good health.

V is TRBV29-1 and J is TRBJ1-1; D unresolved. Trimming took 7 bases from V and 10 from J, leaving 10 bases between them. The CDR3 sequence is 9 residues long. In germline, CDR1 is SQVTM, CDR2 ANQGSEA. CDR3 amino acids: CSAGEGAFF. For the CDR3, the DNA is TGCAGCGCCGGGGAGGGAGCTTTCTTT. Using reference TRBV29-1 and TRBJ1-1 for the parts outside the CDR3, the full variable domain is SAVISQKPSRDICQRGTSLTIQCQVDSQVTMMFWYRQQPGQSLTLIATANQGSEATYESGFVIDKFPISRPNLTFSTLTVSNMSPEDSSIYLCSAGEGAFFGQGTRLTVV.

The chain's CDR3 is CASSSPLAGGPSGANVLTF. The CDR3, as DNA: TGTGCCAGCAGCTCCCCTTTAGCGGGGGGTCCCTCTGGGGCCAACGTCCTGACTTTC. This chain uses TRBV7-3 with TRBJ2-6, with TRBD2 matching 10 bases. The CDR3 covers 19 residues. Looked up from germline, CDR1 is SGHTA and CDR2 is FQGTGA. The V segment lost 4 bases and the J segment 0 bases; nucleotides outside the gene matches: 9. Variable domain in full (rest from reference TRBV7-3 and TRBJ2-6): GAGVSQTPSNKVTEKGKYVELRCDPISGHTALYWYRQSLGQGPEFLIYFQGTGAADDSGLPNDRFFAVRPEGSVSTLKIQRTERGDSAVYLCASSSPLAGGPSGANVLTFGAGSRLTVL.

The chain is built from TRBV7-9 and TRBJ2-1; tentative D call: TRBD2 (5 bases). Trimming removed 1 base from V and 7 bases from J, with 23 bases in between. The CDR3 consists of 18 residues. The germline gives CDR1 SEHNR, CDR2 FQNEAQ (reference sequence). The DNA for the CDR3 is TGTGCCAGCAGCTTAGAGCCTGGCAGTCCACCGCCGGGGAATGAGCAGTTCTTC. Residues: CASSLEPGSPPPGNEQFF.

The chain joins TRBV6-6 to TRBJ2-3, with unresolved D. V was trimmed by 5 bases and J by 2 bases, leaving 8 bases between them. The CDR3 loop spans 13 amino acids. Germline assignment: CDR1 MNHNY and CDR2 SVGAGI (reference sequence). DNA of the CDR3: TGTGCCAGCAGTCGAGGATACACAGATACGCAGTATTTT. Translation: CASSRGYTDTQYF.

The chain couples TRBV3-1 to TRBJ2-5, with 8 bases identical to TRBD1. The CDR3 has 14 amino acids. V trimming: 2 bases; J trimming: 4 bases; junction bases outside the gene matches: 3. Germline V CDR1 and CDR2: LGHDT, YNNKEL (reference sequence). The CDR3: CASSQSTGGETQYF. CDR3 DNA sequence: TGTGCCAGCAGCCAATCCACAGGGGGAGAGACCCAGTACTTC.

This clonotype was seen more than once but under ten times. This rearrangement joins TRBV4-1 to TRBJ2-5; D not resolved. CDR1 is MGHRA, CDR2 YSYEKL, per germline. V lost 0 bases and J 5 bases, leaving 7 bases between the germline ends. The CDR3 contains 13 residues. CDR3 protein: CASSQEFSETQYF. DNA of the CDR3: TGCGCCAGCAGCCAAGAGTTTTCTGAGACCCAGTACTTC.

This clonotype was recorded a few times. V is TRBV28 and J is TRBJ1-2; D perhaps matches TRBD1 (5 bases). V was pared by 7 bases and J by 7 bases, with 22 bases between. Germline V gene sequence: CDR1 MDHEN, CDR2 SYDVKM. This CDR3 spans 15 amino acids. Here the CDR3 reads CASTPWGKHLSGYTF. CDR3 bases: TGTGCCAGCACCCCCTGGGGGAAGCACCTGAGTGGCTACACCTTC.

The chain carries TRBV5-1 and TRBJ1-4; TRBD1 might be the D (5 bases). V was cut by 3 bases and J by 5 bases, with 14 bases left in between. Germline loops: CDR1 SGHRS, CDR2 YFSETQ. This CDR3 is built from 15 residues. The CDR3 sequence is CASSSSGLKNEKLFF. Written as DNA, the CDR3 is TGCGCCAGCAGCTCTTCGGGACTCAAGAATGAAAAACTGTTTTTT.

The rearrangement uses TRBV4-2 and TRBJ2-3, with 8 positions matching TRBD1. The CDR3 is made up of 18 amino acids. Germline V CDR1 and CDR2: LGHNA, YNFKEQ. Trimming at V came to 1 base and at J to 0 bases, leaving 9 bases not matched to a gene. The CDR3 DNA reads TGTGCCAGCAGCCAAGTCCTCGGACAGGGAACGAGCACAGATACGCAGTATTTT. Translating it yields CASSQVLGQGTSTDTQYF.

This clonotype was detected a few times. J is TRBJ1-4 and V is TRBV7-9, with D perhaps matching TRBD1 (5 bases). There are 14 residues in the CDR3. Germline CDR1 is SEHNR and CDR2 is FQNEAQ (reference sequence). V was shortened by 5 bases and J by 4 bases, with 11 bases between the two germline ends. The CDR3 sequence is CASSRPQGNEKLFF. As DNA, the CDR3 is TGTGCCAGCAGCCGCCCCCAGGGTAATGAAAAACTGTTTTTT.